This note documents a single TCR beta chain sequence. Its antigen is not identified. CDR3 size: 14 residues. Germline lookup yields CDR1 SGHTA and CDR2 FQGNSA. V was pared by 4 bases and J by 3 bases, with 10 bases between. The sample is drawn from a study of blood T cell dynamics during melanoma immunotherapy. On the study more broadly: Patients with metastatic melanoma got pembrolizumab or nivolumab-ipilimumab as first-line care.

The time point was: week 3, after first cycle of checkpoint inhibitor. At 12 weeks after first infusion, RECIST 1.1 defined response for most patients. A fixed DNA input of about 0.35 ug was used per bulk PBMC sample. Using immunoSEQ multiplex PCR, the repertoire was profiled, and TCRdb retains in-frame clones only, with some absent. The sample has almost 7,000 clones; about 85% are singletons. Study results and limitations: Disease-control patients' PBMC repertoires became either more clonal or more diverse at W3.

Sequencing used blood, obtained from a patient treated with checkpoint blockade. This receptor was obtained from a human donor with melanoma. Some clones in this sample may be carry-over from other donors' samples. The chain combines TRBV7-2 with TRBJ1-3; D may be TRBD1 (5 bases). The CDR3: CASSSGVGGNTIYF. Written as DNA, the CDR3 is TGTGCCAGCAGCTCGGGGGTGGGTGGAAACACCATATATTTT.